This T cell receptor beta chain appears in the sequencing data of a study of blood T cell repertoires in COVID-19 (dated by TCRdb to 2018 to 2020). In terms of the full investigation: Collaborator samples came from the United States, Italy and Spain and covered acute and convalescent phases of COVID-19. The prospective study material was composed of cDNA or gDNA derived from T cells, B-cell-depleted T cells, or PBMCs. The sample metadata nearly always contained a de-identified subject ID, COVID-19 status, age in years and sex. Where HLA class I and class II types were available, the types were taken from metadata supplied by the sample provider, not from assay-based typing. The samples were drawn from the first 160 participants of the ongoing ImmuneRACE study and from 950 to 1,500 subjects provided by 6 global collaborators. The repertoires were made available in a free public database intended to serve as a resource for research on the immune response to SARS-CoV-2. Deeply sampled blood TCRbeta repertoires from subjects exposed to, actively infected with, or recovered from COVID-19 were included in the dataset. Results and caveats for the whole study, not just this receptor: Clinical and demographic metadata were provided uncurated, with the amount varying by source and participant.

The immunoSEQ Assay, a bias-controlled multiplex PCR, was used to amplify TCRbeta CDR3 regions from genomic DNA. Per the original workflow: Nucleated cell counts per sample were estimated from amplification of reference gene primers within the assay. Sequence reads were collapsed and filtered to measure the absolute abundance of every unique TCRbeta CDR3 rearrangement. Productive Simpson clonality was computed per sample as the square root of Simpson's diversity index over productive rearrangements. This immuneACCESS table, as held by TCRdb, lists in-frame sequences with V and J called but not all clones. Of the missing ones, under half trace to an unresolved V gene in checked studies; the others have no known cause. That table supplies the V and J calls and clone size; D and trimming were determined from the DNA. The sample has 350,000 to 550,000 clones on record, 75% to 90% of them singletons. Around 1.1% of the sample is in the top ten clones.

Regarding this clone: There is no known antigen for this receptor. Base qualities are missing; no much larger clone stands one base away.

In the prospective study, participants were roughly 18 to 89 years old, resided in fewer than 25 geographic areas of the United States, and were enrolled through a virtual design. In the prospective study, participants were assigned to cohorts based on the clinical history participants reported in a screening survey and a study questionnaire. For ImmuneRACE Cohort 3, a participant was defined as recovered based on two consecutive negative NP/OP PCR tests, clearance by a healthcare professional, or resolution of symptoms. Mobile phlebotomists in the prospective study collected whole blood, serum and a nasopharyngeal or oropharyngeal swab from every participant. Participants in the prospective study had the option to provide additional blood draws and questionnaires over a 2-month period. Prospective study blood samples were shipped either frozen or at room temperature before DNA extraction. The source of this sequence is a man aged 25-40 years who had recovered from COVID-19. The sample was PBMCs or T cells enriched from blood (not recorded which).

The DNA is TGCGCCAGCAGCCGAGCTGGAGAGGCCTACGAGCAGTACTTC. Translation gives CASSRAGEAYEQYF. The rearranged segments are TRBV4-1 and TRBJ2-7; no D gene is confidently identified. For CDR1 and CDR2, the germline V gene lists MGHRA and YSYEKL. The trim is 4 bases for V and 2 bases for J, with a gap of 12 bases between the germline ends. The CDR3 runs 14 residues from the cysteine to the phenylalanine. The entry retains the CDR3 DNA only, 42 bases that are in frame from base 1.